What follows are 3 T cell receptor beta chains derived from one specimen sequenced in a study of post-analysis software for immune sequencing data (dated by TCRdb to the mid-2010s). Broader findings and caveats from the paper: Patients showed significantly higher frequencies than controls for a few TRBV segments, among them TRBV5-6, TRBV5-1 and TRBV20-1.

For these receptors, no antigen is known. The library was prepared using PCR. The sequencer was an Illumina HiSeq 2500. Unique molecular identifiers were incorporated into TCR beta cDNA libraries to reduce PCR and sequencing biases. TCRdb trimmed the raw reads at Q25, called clones with MiXCR and kept productive beta chains. Rows are combined by CDR3 protein, so each entry shows the most common genes and DNA. The sample includes almost 700,000 distinct CDR3 sequences, with more than 50% observed a single time. Approximately 10% of the sample rests with the top ten. Sample: blood. The receptors stem from a girl aged 2 to 9 with multiple sclerosis.

This clonotype occurred a few times. The chain is built from TRBV6-2 or TRBV6-3 and TRBJ2-1, with D perhaps TRBD1 (6 bases). CDR3 length: 13 amino acids. Germline loops: CDR1 MNHEY, CDR2 SVGEGT. Between the trimmed V and J ends, which lost 7 bases and 6 bases, there was a span of 13 bases. The CDR3 reads CASNQGWGNEQFF. The CDR3 coding sequence is TGTGCCAGCAACCAGGGGTGGGGCAATGAGCAGTTCTTC.

The rearrangement links TRBV29-1 to TRBJ2-3, with D possibly matching TRBD2 (6 bases). V dropped 8 bases and J dropped 3 bases, with 18 bases sitting between them. The CDR3 is 14 residues long. Germline CDR1 reads SQVTM; CDR2 reads ANQGSEA. CDR3 in DNA: TGCAGCTCGAAAGGGACTTTAACTACAGATACGCAGTATTTT. It specifies CSSKGTLTTDTQYF.

This chain connects TRBV7-9 to TRBJ1-4; no clear D. Trimming removed 5 bases at V and 4 bases at J, with 17 bases between. The CDR3 contains 16 residues. Germline V lookup: CDR1 SEHNR, CDR2 FQNEAQ (reference sequence). This CDR3 reads CASSPTRRRVNEKLFF. The CDR3 nucleotides read TGTGCCAGCAGCCCCACTAGACGACGAGTTAATGAAAAACTGTTTTTT. Filled out from reference TRBV7-9 and TRBJ1-4, the complete variable domain reads DTGVSQNPRHKITKRGQNVTFRCDPISEHNRLYWYRQTLGQGPEFLTYFQNEAQLEKSRLLSDRFSAERPKGSFSTLEIQRTEQGDSAMYLCASSPTRRRVNEKLFFGSGTQLSVL.